This T cell receptor (beta chain) derives from a study of cytomegalovirus exposure and HLA in healthy donors. After removal of 3 bases from V and 0 bases from J, the junction contained 12 bases not matched to a gene. The germline CDR1 and CDR2 sequences are MNHEY and SMNVEV (reference sequence). There are 20 residues in the CDR3. Researchers ran the PCR with 60 Vbeta and 13 Jbeta primers. The method was immunoSEQ multiplex PCR; TCRdb's version includes in-frame clones alone and lacks a portion of them. Altogether around 140,000 clones are present, approximately 80% being singletons, with the ten largest covering approximately 2.4%.

The material sequenced was PBMCs. The rearrangement uses TRBV27 and TRBJ2-1, with TRBD2 matching 12 bases. The TCR was taken from a male donor in good health and CMV-seronegative. The CDR3 region is CASSFWPSGRALTSYNEQFF. The DNA for the CDR3 is TGTGCCAGCAGTTTTTGGCCTAGCGGGAGGGCCCTCACCTCCTACAATGAGCAGTTCTTC.